One sample yielded the 21 T cell receptor beta chains listed below, sequenced in a study of blood T cell repertoires in COVID-19. TCRdb's copy holds only in-frame clones and misses some; the assay was immunoSEQ multiplex PCR. The sample has about 130,000 clones, 90% seen once. Sequenced material: peripheral blood. These receptors originate from a man in his fifties with active COVID-19.

The rearrangement joins TRBV10-2 to TRBJ2-1; 14 nucleotides agree with TRBD2. V shed 8 bases and J 10 bases; nucleotides not matched to a gene: 10. The CDR3 is 15 amino acids. CDR1 and CDR2 (germline): WSHSY, SAAADI. CDR3 in amino acids: CASLQTSGRAGEQFF. The DNA of the CDR3 is TGCGCCAGCCTTCAGACTAGCGGGAGGGCAGGGGAGCAGTTCTTC.

The chain is built from TRBV7-8 and TRBJ1-4, with D perhaps TRBD1 (6 bases). The germline gives CDR1 SGHVS, CDR2 FQNEAQ. The V and J ends lost 8 bases and 4 bases respectively, with 17 bases between them. The CDR3 is made up of 15 amino acids. CDR3 in DNA: TGTGCCAGCCAGTTCGTGCCAGGGGTTAATGAAAAACTGTTTTTT. It translates to CASQFVPGVNEKLFF.

The chain has TRBV10-3 and TRBJ2-3, with 12 bases aligning to TRBD2. The J segment lost 2 bases and the V segment lost 4 bases, leaving 10 bases of the junction unmatched. The CDR3 runs 18 residues. The germline V gene has CDR1 ENHRY and CDR2 SYGVKD. Written as DNA, the CDR3 is TGTGCCATCAGTGCCCATCTAGCGGGGGGGCAAATCACAGATACGCAGTATTTT. It translates to CAISAHLAGGQITDTQYF.

In regard to this clone: Other DNA sequences within the sample encode an identical CDR3. This chain connects TRBV5-1 to TRBJ1-2; D gene uncertain. The CDR3 loop spans 12 amino acids. Germline loops: CDR1 SGHRS, CDR2 YFSETQ. The V and J ends lost 4 bases and 3 bases respectively, with 7 bases between them. CDR3 DNA: TGCGCCAGCAGCCCTGGAGACTATGGCTACACCTTC. The encoded protein is CASSPGDYGYTF.

The chain employs TRBV9 and TRBJ2-6; 8 bases agree with TRBD1. In germline, CDR1 is SGDLS, CDR2 YYNGEE. CDR3 length equals 17 residues. After removal of 4 bases from V and 4 bases from J, the junction contained 10 bases not matched to a gene. The CDR3 here is CASSPSQGARGANVLTF. The CDR3 coding sequence is TGTGCCAGCAGCCCATCCCAGGGGGCGAGGGGGGCCAACGTCCTGACTTTC.

The chain couples TRBV27 to TRBJ1-5; D may be TRBD1 (5 bases). CDR1 and CDR2 from the germline V gene are MNHEY and SMNVEV (reference sequence). This CDR3 region has 14 residues. Trimming left V 8 bases short and J 2 bases short, with 13 bases between. The CDR3 loop is CASSKEGGNQPQHF. The CDR3 DNA is TGTGCCAGCTCAAAAGAAGGGGGCAATCAGCCCCAGCATTTT.

The chain links TRBV9 to TRBJ2-3; perhaps TRBD2 as D (5 bases). The germline CDR1 and CDR2 sequences are SGDLS and YYNGEE. CDR3 length equals 15 residues. Deletions cut 0 bases from V and 0 bases from J, with 8 bases between. CDR3 amino acids: CASSVGGPSTDTQYF. CDR3 nucleotide sequence: TGTGCCAGCAGCGTAGGCGGGCCGAGCACAGATACGCAGTATTTT.

The chain uses TRBV21-1 and TRBJ2-5; the table's D call of TRBD1 was not tested on the DNA. TRBV21-1 is described as a pseudogene. The CDR3 spans 17 residues. The DNA of the CDR3 is TGTGCCAGCAGCAAAGAGCACCCCCGACAGGAGGAAGAGACCCAGTACTTC. Its translation is CASSKEHPRQEEETQYF.

This chain uses TRBV19 with TRBJ1-4, with D unclear. Germline values: CDR1 LNHDA, CDR2 SQIVND (reference sequence). This CDR3 is 14 amino acids long. Trimming pared 6 bases from V and 3 bases from J, leaving 11 bases between. The CDR3 DNA reads TGTGCCAGTAGCGATAACTCGGCTAATGAAAAACTGTTTTTT. It specifies CASSDNSANEKLFF.

In regard to this clone: Other DNA sequences from this sample encode an identical CDR3 as well. V usage is TRBV18 and J usage is TRBJ2-5, with 7 nucleotides matching TRBD1. There are 13 residues in the CDR3. Trimming cost V 5 bases and J 2 bases; bases outside gene matches: 2. The germline V gene has CDR1 KGHSH and CDR2 LQKENI. The CDR3 sequence is CASSVGQQETQYF. The CDR3 DNA is TGTGCCAGCTCAGTGGGACAGCAAGAGACCCAGTACTTC.

This clone was seen only once. The rearrangement joins TRBV11-2 to TRBJ1-2; TRBD1 aligns across 7 bases. Germline CDR1 is SGHAT and CDR2 is FQNNGV. This CDR3 has 17 amino acids. With V trimmed by 5 bases and J by 5 bases, 17 bases remained unmatched. The CDR3 DNA follows: TGTGCCAGCAGCGCGCACGGACGGAGGGACAGCTCATATGGCTACACCTTC. Its translation is CASSAHGRRDSSYGYTF. The full variable domain, with the rest looked up from reference TRBV11-2 and TRBJ1-2, is EAGVAQSPRYKIIEKRQSVAFWCNPISGHATLYWYQQILGQGPKLLIQFQNNGVVDDSQLPKDRFSAERLKGVDSTLKIQPAKLEDSAVYLCASSAHGRRDSSYGYTFGSGTRLTVV.

This chain links TRBV9 with TRBJ2-5, with 7 positions matching TRBD1. Germline CDR1 and CDR2: SGDLS and YYNGEE. The CDR3 sequence is 14 residues long. The trim removed 3 bases at V and 2 bases at J, leaving 4 bases unmatched. CDR3 sequence (DNA): TGTGCCAGCAGCGAAGGGACAGCTCAAGAGACCCAGTACTTC. This codes for CASSEGTAQETQYF.

V gene TRBV11-2 combines with J gene TRBJ2-1, with 13 bases matching TRBD2. CDR1 and CDR2 from the germline V gene are SGHAT and FQNNGV. CDR3 length: 18 residues. V dropped 4 bases and J dropped 4; count of bases not matched to a gene: 10. The CDR3 DNA follows: TGTGCCAGCAGCTCCCGACTAGCGGGGGGCCGCTTTTACAATGAGCAGTTCTTC. Protein: CASSSRLAGGRFYNEQFF.

V usage is TRBV27 and J usage is TRBJ2-4; D not resolved. Germline CDR1 and CDR2: MNHEY and SMNVEV (reference sequence). Trimming removed 6 bases from V and 7 bases from J, with 13 bases in between. This CDR3 has 13 amino acids. CDR3 sequence: CASSLTGQNIQYF. The CDR3 region has the DNA TGTGCCAGCAGCCTAACTGGGCAGAACATTCAGTACTTC.

The V gene is TRBV18, the J gene TRBJ2-1; the D is unclear. The CDR3 loop spans 11 amino acids. Trimming removed 3 bases from V and 7 bases from J, with 4 bases in between. Germline V gene data show CDR1 as KGHSH and CDR2 as LQKENI. Here the CDR3 reads CASSPGNEQFF. For the CDR3, the DNA is TGTGCCAGCTCACCCGGGAATGAGCAGTTCTTC.

The chain combines TRBV7-9 with TRBJ2-5; D is perhaps TRBD1 (6 bases). Germline V gives CDR1 SEHNR, CDR2 FQNEAQ (reference sequence). The V end was cut by 3 bases, the J end by 1 base, with 15 bases between. The CDR3 runs to 16 residues. DNA for the CDR3: TGTGCCAGCAGCTTTCTTCTCGGACAGCCCCAAGAGACCCAGTACTTC. Its translation: CASSFLLGQPQETQYF.

The chain recombines TRBV5-1 with TRBJ1-6, with 9 nucleotides matching TRBD1. CDR3 length: 14 amino acids. Germline trimming cut 6 bases from V and 7 bases from J; bases unmatched to any gene: 5. Germline loops: CDR1 SGHRS, CDR2 YFSETQ. The CDR3 bases are TGCGCCAGCACCCTAGGGACAGGGAATTCACCCCTCCACTTT. Its translation is CASTLGTGNSPLHF.

The V call is TRBV14, the J call TRBJ1-2; D unclear. The CDR3 spans 13 residues. V lost 1 base and J 4 bases, leaving 7 bases between the germline ends. The germline gives CDR1 SGHDN, CDR2 FVKESK. CDR3 sequence: CASSQGGVYGYTF. The CDR3 region has the DNA TGTGCCAGCAGCCAAGGCGGGGTCTATGGCTACACCTTC.

The chain links TRBV18 to TRBJ1-1, with D possibly being TRBD1 (5 bases). This CDR3 spans 13 amino acids. Trimming cost V 3 bases and J 3 bases, with 8 bases left between them. Germline values: CDR1 KGHSH, CDR2 LQKENI. The CDR3 coding sequence is TGTGCCAGCTCACCGGACATATACACTGAAGCTTTCTTT. Protein sequence: CASSPDIYTEAFF.

The chain uses TRBV6-6 and TRBJ2-1; 8 positions agree with TRBD2. V trimming: 6 bases; J trimming: 0 bases; junction bases outside the gene matches: 4. CDR1 is MNHNY, CDR2 SVGAGI, per germline (reference sequence). This CDR3 has 15 residues. The CDR3 DNA follows: TGTGCCAGCAGACGACTAGCGAGCTCCTACAATGAGCAGTTCTTC. Translated: CASRRLASSYNEQFF.

The chain recombines TRBV6-2 or TRBV6-3 with TRBJ1-1; D is undetermined. The germline V gene encodes CDR1 MNHEY and CDR2 SVGEGT. V lost 2 bases, J lost 4 bases, and 14 bases lay in between. The CDR3 is made up of 15 amino acids. The CDR3 spells CASSYRGGPSTEAFF. The CDR3 DNA follows: TGTGCCAGCAGTTACCGGGGAGGACCAAGCACTGAAGCTTTCTTT.